These T cell receptor beta chains were read from a single sample in a study of blood T cell repertoires in COVID-19. Generated by immunoSEQ multiplex PCR, the TCRdb table keeps only in-frame clones and is missing some. The table includes about 480,000 clones, 88% detected once. The sequenced sample was PBMCs or T cells enriched from blood (not recorded which). Receptors originate from a woman aged 40 to 55 who had recovered from COVID-19. Each CDR3 is given with its conserved first and last residue. A D gene is named only where the DNA matches it firmly. For some rows the clone size is stated as once, few or many, or as a class when expanded; others skip it.

-	16	TRBD2	TRBV18	TRBJ2-3	CASSPYTGGSTDTQYF	TGTGCCAGCTCCCCCTATACGGGAGGGAGCACAGATACGCAGTATTTT
-	15	TRBD1	TRBV19	TRBJ2-5	CASSPRTGGWKTQYF	TGTGCCAGTAGTCCACGGACAGGGGGTTGGAAGACCCAGTACTTC
-	16	-	TRBV6-2/TRBV6-3	TRBJ1-5	CASSRTGFSGNQPQHF	TGTGCCAGCAGTCGAACAGGGTTTAGCGGCAATCAGCCCCAGCATTTT
-	16	-	TRBV9	TRBJ1-2	CASKGFGQNNNYGYTF	TGTGCCAGCAAGGGGTTCGGACAGAACAATAACTATGGCTACACCTTC
-	15	TRBD1	TRBV7-9	TRBJ1-1	CASRSGRGPNTEAFF	TGTGCCAGTCGTTCTGGCAGGGGGCCGAACACTGAAGCTTTCTTT
-	15	-	TRBV9	TRBJ1-6	CASSVQAISNSPLHF	TGTGCCAGCAGCGTACAGGCCATATCCAATTCACCCCTCCACTTT
-	16	TRBD2	TRBV6-5	TRBJ2-7	CASSYSRTSGDYEQYF	TGTGCCAGCAGTTACTCGAGAACTAGCGGGGATTACGAGCAGTACTTC
-	13	TRBD1	TRBV6-5	TRBJ2-5	CASSTQGAETQYF	TGTGCCAGCAGTACGCAGGGGGCCGAGACCCAGTACTTC
-	16	TRBD2	TRBV12-5	TRBJ2-5	CASGSLGVAGQETQYF	TGTGCTAGTGGTTCACTGGGAGTAGCGGGGCAAGAGACCCAGTACTTC
-	14	-	TRBV4-2	TRBJ1-1	CASSQREGQTEAFF	TGTGCCAGCAGCCAAAGGGAGGGTCAGACTGAAGCTTTCTTT
-	15	-	TRBV12-5	TRBJ2-2	CASGLDGQNTGELFF	TGTGCTAGTGGTCTGGACGGACAGAACACCGGGGAGCTGTTTTTT
-	14	TRBD2	TRBV18	TRBJ2-1	CASSPSGTSGAQFF	TGTGCCAGCTCACCCTCCGGGACTAGCGGGGCGCAGTTCTTC
-	17	TRBD2	TRBV19	TRBJ2-5	CASSTSPGGGAQETQYF	TGTGCCAGTAGTACCTCCCCGGGGGGGGGTGCGCAAGAGACCCAGTACTTC
-	14	-	TRBV6-2/TRBV6-3	TRBJ2-4	CASSYSGGMGIQYF	TGTGCCAGCAGTTACTCGGGCGGGATGGGCATTCAGTACTTC
-	17	TRBD1	TRBV6-4	TRBJ1-5	CASSDETGGSGNQPQHF	TGTGCCAGCAGTGACGAGACAGGGGGCTCGGGCAATCAGCCCCAGCATTTT
-	16	TRBD1	TRBV24-1	TRBJ2-2	CATSDSGQGWTGELFF	TGTGCCACCAGTGATTCTGGACAGGGTTGGACCGGGGAGCTGTTTTTT
-	18	TRBD2	TRBV11-3	TRBJ2-3	CASSLGGETSGSPDTQYF	TGTGCCAGCAGCTTGGGGGGGGAGACTAGCGGGAGCCCAGATACGCAGTATTTT
once	17	TRBD2	TRBV28	TRBJ2-7	CASSLNPDSGRAREQYF	TGTGCCAGCAGTTTAAACCCTGACAGCGGGAGGGCCCGCGAGCAGTACTTC
few	14	TRBD1	TRBV10-2	TRBJ1-5	CASKDRQVNQPQHF	TGCGCCAGCAAGGACAGGCAGGTCAATCAGCCCCAGCATTTT
-	18	TRBD1	TRBV19	TRBJ1-1	CASGRDGGTGGRNTEAFF	TGTGCCAGTGGCAGGGACGGTGGGACAGGGGGCAGGAACACTGAAGCTTTCTTT
-	20	TRBD2	TRBV5-1	TRBJ2-2	CASSPDDGLAGDWNTGELFF	TGCGCCAGCAGCCCGGATGATGGACTAGCGGGAGATTGGAACACCGGGGAGCTGTTTTTT
-	13	-	TRBV27	TRBJ2-7	CASSLAGLGEQYF	TGTGCCAGCAGTTTGGCAGGGTTGGGTGAGCAGTACTTC
-	17	-	TRBV7-2	TRBJ1-3	CASSLVAGASSGNTIYF	TGTGCCAGCAGCTTAGTCGCAGGGGCGAGCTCTGGAAACACCATATATTTT
-	13	TRBD2	TRBV15	TRBJ2-7	CATSSGRSYEQYF	TGTGCCACCAGCAGCGGGAGGAGCTACGAGCAGTACTTC
-	18	TRBD2	TRBV19	TRBJ2-3	CASSISGLAGANTDTQYF	TGTGCCAGTAGTATATCCGGACTAGCGGGAGCGAACACAGATACGCAGTATTTT
-	16	TRBD1	TRBV5-1	TRBJ2-6	CASSTGTGTGANVLTF	TGCGCCAGCAGCACCGGGACAGGTACTGGGGCCAACGTCCTGACTTTC
-	16	-	TRBV7-9	TRBJ1-4	CASSLLWDSTNEKLFF	TGTGCCAGCAGCTTACTTTGGGACTCAACTAATGAAAAACTGTTTTTT
-	16	-	TRBV15	TRBJ2-1	CATSSSRSYPYNEQFF	TGTGCCACCAGCAGTAGCCGGAGCTATCCCTACAATGAGCAGTTCTTC
-	18	TRBD1	TRBV28	TRBJ1-2	CASSPGQGLLLLYYGYTF	TGTGCCAGCAGTCCCGGACAGGGTCTTCTCCTTCTCTACTATGGCTACACCTTC
-	13	-	TRBV12-3/TRBV12-4	TRBJ1-1	CASRLKVSGRAFF	TGTGCCAGCAGGCTAAAAGTATCAGGGAGGGCTTTCTTT
-	12	-	TRBV3-1/TRBV3-2	TRBJ1-2	CASRGANYGYTF	TGTGCCAGCAGGGGGGCAAACTATGGCTACACCTTC
-	14	-	TRBV5-1	TRBJ2-3	CASRSRENTDTQYF	TGCGCCAGCAGGTCGCGGGAAAACACAGATACGCAGTATTTT
-	15	TRBD2	TRBV4-2	TRBJ2-5	CASSQGTSGQETQYF	TGTGCCAGCAGCCAAGGGACTAGCGGACAAGAGACCCAGTACTTC
-	15	TRBD1	TRBV4-3	TRBJ2-2	CASSQDTGDTGELFF	TGCGCCAGCAGCCAAGATACAGGGGACACCGGGGAGCTGTTTTTT
-	14	TRBD2	TRBV7-9	TRBJ2-1	CASSFSSGYNEQFF	TGTGCCAGCAGCTTTTCTAGCGGTTACAATGAGCAGTTCTTC
once	13	-	TRBV12-3/TRBV12-4	TRBJ1-1	CASKRHMNTEAFF	TGTGCCAGCAAGAGGCATATGAACACTGAAGCTTTCTTT
once	14	-	TRBV29-1	TRBJ2-1	CSVVGRNSYNEQFF	TGCAGCGTTGTAGGCAGGAACTCCTACAATGAGCAGTTCTTC